This TCR beta chain was observed in a study of early T cells in non-severe SARS-CoV-2 infection. Deletions cut 5 bases from V and 4 bases from J, with 11 bases between. Per germline, CDR1 MDHEN and CDR2 SYDVKM. This CDR3 contains 13 residues. This clonotype was seen a few times. TCRdb redid the calling of the 5' RACE reads with MiXCR, one entry per CDR3 protein. Here the sample spans around 67,000 distinct CDR3 sequences, under 15% being singletons. Sequencing used whole blood. The source of this sequence is an adult who was a healthcare worker with PCR-confirmed SARS-CoV-2 infection or an uninfected control (not recorded which). This chain links TRBV28 with TRBJ1-2, with D possibly TRBD1 on 6 matching bases. In nucleotides, the CDR3 is TGTGCCAGCAGTCCCAGGGGATCCTATGGCTACACCTTC. Protein sequence: CASSPRGSYGYTF.